A single sample gave rise to the 16 T cell receptor beta chains below, sequenced in a study of T cells in narcolepsy. Profiled with immunoSEQ multiplex PCR; TCRdb holds only in-frame clones, not every one. The data contain roughly 34,000 clones, 70% to 85% of them singletons. Sequencing was performed on CD45RA- memory CD4+ T cells from PBMCs. These receptors were taken from a human donor with narcolepsy.

The chain uses TRBV7-3 and TRBJ1-1, with TRBD1 identical over 8 bases. This CDR3 has 14 amino acids. Germline loops: CDR1 SGHTA, CDR2 FQGTGA. Trimming removed 5 bases from V and 10 bases from J; junction bases left unmatched: 12. The CDR3 here is CASSGTGQGRRAFF. As DNA, the CDR3 is TGTGCCAGCAGCGGAACCGGACAGGGAAGGCGAGCTTTCTTT.

The chain joins TRBV21-1 to TRBJ2-1. TRBV21-1 is a pseudogene. The CDR3 extends over 15 amino acids. The CDR3 sequence is CATLLGVPRYNEQFF. The CDR3, as DNA: TGTGCCACACTACTAGGGGTGCCCCGGTACAATGAGCAGTTCTTC.

The chain links TRBV5-1 to TRBJ2-7; the D gene is possibly TRBD2 (7 bases). Germline values: CDR1 SGHRS, CDR2 YFSETQ. V was pared by 0 bases and J by 3 bases, with 13 bases between. This CDR3 comprises 15 residues. In DNA form, the CDR3 reads TGCGCCAGCAGCTTGGTTCGGGGGGCCATCTACGAGCAGTACTTC. Residues: CASSLVRGAIYEQYF.

This clone was counted only a few times. This chain connects TRBV6-1 to TRBJ2-7, with D possibly being TRBD1 (6 bases). V lost 3 bases, J lost 1 base, and 13 bases lay in between. This CDR3 has 15 residues. Germline lookup yields CDR1 MNHNS and CDR2 SASEGT. This chain's CDR3 is CASSESGRGSYEQYV. As DNA, the CDR3 is TGTGCCAGCAGTGAGTCTGGCAGGGGATCCTACGAGCAGTACGTC.

J is TRBJ1-3 and V is TRBV6-6, with a tentative D call TRBD1 (6 bases). Germline-derived CDR1 and CDR2 are MNHNY and SVGAGI (reference sequence). V was shortened by 5 bases and J by 1 base, with 12 bases between the two germline ends. CDR3 size: 15 residues. The CDR3 sequence: CASSPGQTSGNTIYF. The CDR3 nucleotides are TGTGCCAGCAGTCCCGGACAGACTTCTGGAAACACCATATATTTT.

The V and J genes are TRBV5-1 and TRBJ2-1; maybe TRBD1 (6 bases). The CDR3 has 14 amino acids. The ends were cut back, 0 bases at V and 15 bases at J, with 19 bases in the middle. Germline lookup yields CDR1 SGHRS and CDR2 YFSETQ. The CDR3 spells CASSLGGSLGGMFF. CDR3 DNA: TGCGCCAGCAGCTTGGGAGGCAGCTTAGGGGGTATGTTCTTC.

This clone was counted once. The CDR3: CASSLGASNEKLFF. The CDR3 bases are TGCGCCAGCAGCTTAGGCGCTTCCAATGAAAAACTGTTTTTT. The chain carries TRBV5-1 and TRBJ1-4; D call uncertain. CDR3 size: 14 residues. Trimming left V 2 bases short and J 5 bases short, with 10 bases between. Germline V gives CDR1 SGHRS, CDR2 YFSETQ.

The V call is TRBV6-6, the J call TRBJ2-7; maybe TRBD1 (5 bases). V was cut by 7 bases and J by 6 bases, with 10 bases left in between. The CDR3 consists of 11 residues. The germline CDR1 and CDR2 sequences are MNHNY and SVGAGI (reference sequence). The CDR3 nucleotides read TGTGCCAGCACGCAGGGTCGCGAGCAGTACTTC. Translated: CASTQGREQYF.

This clone appeared once. Being one base from a much bigger clone, this may be a read error. The sample contains more than one DNA sequence encoding this CDR3. This chain connects TRBV4-3 to TRBJ2-1, with D unclear. CDR3 size: 13 residues. The germline V gene encodes CDR1 LGHNA and CDR2 YSLEER. V lost 0 bases and J lost 10, with 10 bases in between. The CDR3 bases are TGCGCCAGCAGCCAAGATGGGCGTCGGGAGCAGTTCTTC. It specifies CASSQDGRREQFF.

This chain uses TRBV19 with TRBJ2-3; 8 bases match TRBD2. V was clipped by 4 bases and J by 0 bases; unmatched bases: 9. The germline CDR1 and CDR2 sequences are LNHDA and SQIVND (reference sequence). The CDR3 has 17 residues. CDR3 loop: CASSNGRGGPSTDTQYF. For the CDR3, the DNA is TGTGCCAGTAGTAATGGACGGGGGGGCCCTAGCACAGATACGCAGTATTTT.

This clone was detected a few times. The gene calls are TRBV4-3 and TRBJ2-7, with D possibly matching TRBD1 (5 bases). This CDR3 contains 15 residues. From germline, CDR1 is LGHNA and CDR2 YSLEER. Trimming removed 4 bases from V and 1 base from J, with 14 bases in between. CDR3 nucleotides: TGCGCCAGCAGCCCGTGTGACAGCTATTCCTACGAGCAGTACGTC. The encoded protein is CASSPCDSYSYEQYV.

The V and J genes are TRBV7-9 and TRBJ2-3; no clear D gene. This CDR3 is built from 12 residues. V lost 4 bases and J lost 3, with 5 bases in between. Germline lookup yields CDR1 SEHNR and CDR2 FQNEAQ (reference sequence). As DNA, the CDR3 is TGTGCCAGCAGCTCCCGAACAGATACGCAGTATTTT. This codes for CASSSRTDTQYF.

The V gene is TRBV30, the J gene TRBJ2-5; no clear D gene. The germline V gene encodes CDR1 GTSNPN and CDR2 SVGIG (reference sequence). V was clipped by 0 bases and J by 1 base, with 6 bases between them. This CDR3 contains 13 residues. The CDR3 nucleotides read TGTGCCTGGAGTGTTGTCCTCCAAGAGACCCAGTACTTC. Its translation: CAWSVVLQETQYF.

CDR3 coding DNA: TGCAGCGTCGAACTAGCGGGGGTTCGGGGCGAGCAGTACTTC. This codes for CSVELAGVRGEQYF. J is TRBJ2-5 and V is TRBV29-1, with 11 bases lining up with TRBD2. TRBJ2-7 matches the DNA end more closely, so the J call is doubtful. Germline V gene lookup returns CDR1 SQVTM and CDR2 ANQGSEA. There are 14 residues in the CDR3.

The V call is TRBV14, the J call TRBJ2-3; 11 bases fit TRBD2. The CDR3 sequence is 16 residues long. Germline V lookup: CDR1 SGHDN, CDR2 FVKESK. Unmatched junction bases numbered 4, after V lost 5 bases and J lost 0 bases. The CDR3 DNA follows: TGTGCCAGCAGCTTGCCTAGCGGGGGGAGCACAGATACGCAGTATTTT. Its translation is CASSLPSGGSTDTQYF.

A single count supports this clone. CDR3 sequence reads: CASSPAAGVATNEKLFF. Here the CDR3 DNA reads TGTGCCAGCTCACCAGCTGCGGGGGTGGCAACTAATGAAAAACTGTTTTTT. This chain uses TRBV18 with TRBJ1-4, with D possibly matching TRBD1 (5 bases). The germline V gene has CDR1 KGHSH and CDR2 LQKENI. Trimming stripped 2 bases from V and 0 bases from J, with 13 bases between. The CDR3 runs to 17 residues.